Following are 22 T cell receptor beta chains from one sample sequenced in a study of T cell responses to AZD1222 COVID-19 vaccine. Profiling relied on immunoSEQ multiplex PCR, and the TCRdb table lists in-frame clones only, not all of them. The sample records about 140,000 clones, roughly 90% being singletons. The starting material was peripheral blood, obtained on day 0 of AZD1222 vaccination. Source of these receptors: an adult in good health.

The rearrangement uses TRBV11-2 and TRBJ2-7; D gene uncertain. This CDR3 is built from 15 residues. V lost 1 base and J 0 bases, leaving 10 bases between the germline ends. Germline CDR1 reads SGHAT; CDR2 reads FQNNGV. As DNA, the CDR3 is TGTGCCAGCAGCTTAGGGCCAGGTAGCTCCTACGAGCAGTACTTC. Translation gives CASSLGPGSSYEQYF.

In its sample, this clone was seen once. V usage is TRBV3-1 (or the pseudogene TRBV3-2) and J usage is TRBJ2-5, with D maybe TRBD2 (5 bases). V gave up 6 bases and J gave up 5 bases, with 19 bases separating them. Per germline, CDR1 LGHDT and CDR2 YNNKEL (reference sequence). The length of the CDR3 is 15 residues. The CDR3 DNA sequence: TGTGCCAGCAGTCCCAGTTTAGCGCCCCGGGAGACCCAGTACTTC. Its translation: CASSPSLAPRETQYF.

The CDR3 region has the DNA TGTGCCAGCGGTTACAACGAGCAGTACTTC. Its translation is CASGYNEQYF. V gene TRBV2 combines with J gene TRBJ2-7, with D unresolved. This CDR3 spans 10 amino acids. V was shortened by 8 bases and J by 5 bases, with 7 bases between the two germline ends. Germline V lookup: CDR1 SNHLY, CDR2 FYNNEI.

The chain carries TRBV7-2 and TRBJ1-6; the match to TRBD1 covers 9 bases. The trim removed 5 bases at V and 13 bases at J, leaving 6 bases unmatched. The germline gives CDR1 SGHTA, CDR2 FQGNSA. This CDR3 contains 13 residues. Written as DNA, the CDR3 is TGTGCCAGCAGCCGCGACAGGGGGGAGCCCCTCCACTTT. Translating it yields CASSRDRGEPLHF.

This clone was picked up one time. The V gene is TRBV7-9, the J gene TRBJ1-3; D gene uncertain. Germline loops: CDR1 SEHNR, CDR2 FQNEAQ (reference sequence). The CDR3 extends over 14 amino acids. Trimming left V 6 bases short and J 4 bases short, with 13 bases between. The CDR3 sequence is CASRTNFGGNTIYF. CDR3 DNA sequence: TGTGCCAGCAGGACTAATTTCGGGGGAAACACCATATATTTT. The variable domain in full, completed from reference TRBV7-9 and TRBJ1-3, reads DTGVSQNPRHKITKRGQNVTFRCDPISEHNRLYWYRQTLGQGPEFLTYFQNEAQLEKSRLLSDRFSAERPKGSFSTLEIQRTEQGDSAMYLCASRTNFGGNTIYFGEGSWLTVV.

This chain connects TRBV12-3 or TRBV12-4 to TRBJ1-2, with 8 positions matching TRBD1. There are 13 residues in the CDR3. J was trimmed by 4 bases and V by 5 bases; bases with no gene match: 3. The DNA of the CDR3 is TGTGCCAGCAGTACCGGGACAGGCTATGGCTACACCTTC. Protein sequence: CASSTGTGYGYTF.

The gene calls are TRBV14 and TRBJ1-1, with D possibly matching TRBD1 (5 bases). The germline V gene encodes CDR1 SGHDN and CDR2 FVKESK. The CDR3 has 14 residues. V lost 4 bases, J lost 3 bases, and 12 bases lay in between. The CDR3 spells CASSPGTRHTEAFF. In DNA form, the CDR3 reads TGTGCCAGCAGCCCCGGGACCAGGCACACTGAAGCTTTCTTT.

The genes are TRBV5-6 and TRBJ2-7, with D uncertain. There are 12 residues in the CDR3. V was shortened by 2 bases and J by 3 bases, with 6 bases between the two germline ends. The V gene's germline CDR1 is SGHDT and CDR2 YYEEEE. The CDR3 DNA sequence: TGTGCCAGCAGCTTACCGGGCTACGAGCAGTACTTC. Amino acids: CASSLPGYEQYF.

The chain carries TRBV11-2 and TRBJ2-1; D unclear. The CDR3 covers 15 residues. The germline V gene encodes CDR1 SGHAT and CDR2 FQNNGV. Trimming took 1 base from V and 0 from J, leaving 7 bases between them. The CDR3 sequence is CASSLGRSSYNEQFF. CDR3 in DNA: TGTGCCAGCAGCTTAGGAAGAAGCTCCTACAATGAGCAGTTCTTC. Using reference TRBV11-2 and TRBJ2-1 for the parts outside the CDR3, the full variable domain is EAGVAQSPRYKIIEKRQSVAFWCNPISGHATLYWYQQILGQGPKLLIQFQNNGVVDDSQLPKDRFSAERLKGVDSTLKIQPAKLEDSAVYLCASSLGRSSYNEQFFGPGTRLTVL.

The rearrangement links TRBV19 to TRBJ1-1; 9 bases are shared with TRBD1. CDR3 size: 16 residues. V gave up 5 bases and J gave up 1 base; unmatched junction bases: 8. Germline assignment: CDR1 LNHDA and CDR2 SQIVND (reference sequence). The CDR3 DNA follows: TGTGCCAGTAGTCTCGGGCCGGGACAGGGGAACACTGAAGCTTTCTTT. Translation: CASSLGPGQGNTEAFF.

V usage is TRBV28 and J usage is TRBJ2-1, with 9 bases that match TRBD2. The V gene end was trimmed by 4 bases and the J gene end by 6 bases; junction bases not matched to a gene: 4. Per germline, CDR1 MDHEN and CDR2 SYDVKM. CDR3 length: 14 amino acids. CDR3 in amino acids: CASSSLAGRNEQFF. CDR3 sequence (DNA): TGTGCCAGCAGTTCTCTAGCGGGACGCAATGAGCAGTTCTTC. The entire variable domain, with the rest obtained from reference TRBV28 and TRBJ2-1, is as follows: DVKVTQSSRYLVKRTGEKVFLECVQDMDHENMFWYRQDPGLGLRLIYFSYDVKMKEKGDIPEGYSVSREKKERFSLILESASTNQTSMYLCASSSLAGRNEQFFGPGTRLTVL.

The J gene is TRBJ1-6, the V gene TRBV27; 8 nucleotides agree with TRBD1. Per germline, CDR1 MNHEY and CDR2 SMNVEV (reference sequence). This CDR3 spans 16 amino acids. J lost 13 bases, V lost 5 bases, and 16 bases had no gene match. This CDR3 reads CASSPSRGTGGVPLHF. CDR3 DNA: TGTGCCAGCAGTCCGAGCCGTGGGACAGGTGGGGTGCCCCTCCACTTT.

The chain links TRBV19 to TRBJ2-1, with 12 bases fitting TRBD2. CDR1 is LNHDA, CDR2 SQIVND, per germline (reference sequence). The trim removed 3 bases at V and 6 bases at J, leaving 3 bases unmatched. The CDR3 is 15 residues long. In DNA form, the CDR3 reads TGTGCCAGTAGTATGCAGACTAGCGGGAGCAATGAGCAGTTCTTC. It encodes CASSMQTSGSNEQFF.

CDR3 protein: CASSSQGLSTEAFF. CDR3 in DNA: TGTGCCAGCAGTTCACAGGGGCTCAGCACTGAAGCTTTCTTT. This chain links TRBV7-9 with TRBJ1-1, with 7 bases that match TRBD1. Germline CDR1 reads SEHNR; CDR2 reads FQNEAQ (reference sequence). The CDR3 runs to 14 residues. With V trimmed by 6 bases and J by 4 bases, 8 bases remained unmatched.

This clone was observed once. The chain has TRBV5-1 and TRBJ1-2; 7 bases line up with TRBD1. Per germline, CDR1 SGHRS and CDR2 YFSETQ. There are 16 residues in the CDR3. J was trimmed by 5 bases and V by 0 bases; bases with no gene match: 10. CDR3: CASSLGTDRVAYGYTF. The CDR3 DNA sequence: TGCGCCAGCAGCTTGGGAACCGACAGGGTGGCGTATGGCTACACCTTC.

The chain employs TRBV18 and TRBJ1-1; D gene unclear. V was shortened by 2 bases and J by 2 bases, with 18 bases between the two germline ends. CDR1 and CDR2 (germline): KGHSH, LQKENI. The CDR3 covers 17 residues. Written as DNA, the CDR3 is TGTGCCAGCTCACCAAGCGACCCAGTGAGCTTCAACACTGAAGCTTTCTTT. Amino acid sequence: CASSPSDPVSFNTEAFF.

The chain couples TRBV4-3 to TRBJ2-1; no definite D call. The CDR3 has 16 residues. Trimming removed 0 bases from V and 4 bases from J, with 13 bases in between. Germline V CDR1 and CDR2: LGHNA, YSLEER. DNA of the CDR3: TGCGCCAGCAGCCAAGATCGGAGTAGGCGGTACAATGAGCAGTTCTTC. Translated, it gives CASSQDRSRRYNEQFF.

This chain connects TRBV2 to TRBJ2-1; the match to TRBD1 covers 9 bases. The CDR3 loop spans 14 amino acids. CDR1 and CDR2 from the germline V gene are SNHLY and FYNNEI. V shed 3 bases, J shed 4 bases, and the junction held 1 base outside the gene matches. CDR3 bases: TGTGCCAGCAGTGACGGGACAGGGTACAATGAGCAGTTCTTC. Its translation: CASSDGTGYNEQFF.

This chain joins TRBV5-1 and TRBJ1-4; maybe TRBD1 (6 bases). Per the germline V gene, CDR1 is SGHRS and CDR2 is YFSETQ. The CDR3 is 14 amino acids. Trimming shortened V by 3 bases and J by 7 bases, and 13 bases separated the two germline ends. The CDR3 DNA follows: TGCGCCAGCAGCTGGGGGGGGCGAGCTGAAAAACTGTTTTTT. Amino acid sequence: CASSWGGRAEKLFF.

This chain connects TRBV7-9 to TRBJ1-4; D gene ambiguous. The ends were cut back, 1 base at V and 1 base at J, with 7 bases in the middle. The CDR3 is 15 amino acids. Per the germline V gene, CDR1 is SEHNR and CDR2 is FQNEAQ (reference sequence). The CDR3 sequence is CASSLVQGTNEKLFF. Here the CDR3 DNA reads TGTGCCAGCAGCTTAGTTCAAGGAACTAATGAAAAACTGTTTTTT.

The rearrangement joins TRBV30 to TRBJ1-2; 10 positions agree with TRBD1. This CDR3 comprises 15 residues. Per the germline V gene, CDR1 is GTSNPN and CDR2 is SVGIG (reference sequence). V trimming: 3 bases; J trimming: 4 bases; junction bases outside the gene matches: 8. The CDR3 DNA sequence: TGTGCCTGGAGGTTAGGGACAGGGGTGGTCTATGGCTACACCTTC. Protein sequence: CAWRLGTGVVYGYTF.

The V and J genes are TRBV27 and TRBJ1-1; the D gene is possibly TRBD1 (5 bases). Trimming took 8 bases from V and 5 from J, leaving 9 bases between them. CDR1 MNHEY and CDR2 SMNVEV come from the germline V gene (reference sequence). This CDR3 has 11 residues. The CDR3 DNA is TGTGCCAGCTCGGGGGTGACTGAAGCTTTCTTT. This translates into CASSGVTEAFF.